This entry describes one T cell receptor (beta chain). This sample is part of a study of a mutant IDH1 vaccine in newly diagnosed glioma. Study background: Patients got radiotherapy, temozolomide, or both beforehand, and most got both.

Germline V gene lookup returns CDR1 SGHDT and CDR2 YYEEEE. The CDR3 has 13 amino acids. V lost 0 bases and J 0 bases, leaving 4 bases between the germline ends. TCRdb keeps only in-frame clones here, not all; method: immunoSEQ multiplex PCR. The sample includes around 56,000 clones, about 90% of them seen just once. Time point given: baseline, week 1 (first vaccination visit). Treatment noted: pre-vaccination baseline after standard-of-care therapy. The receptor was derived from a man aged 45-60 years with glioma. The V gene is TRBV5-6, the J gene TRBJ2-7; D uncertain. This sample comprised PBMCs, obtained from a glioma patient treated with radiotherapy, temozolomide or both. The CDR3 reads CASSLGHSYEQYF. As DNA, the CDR3 is TGTGCCAGCAGCTTGGGACACTCCTACGAGCAGTACTTC.